This T cell receptor beta chain was captured by sequencing in a study of T cells after yellow fever vaccination. TCRdb redid the calling of the 5' RACE reads with MiXCR, one entry per CDR3 protein. This sample has more than 300,000 distinct CDR3 sequences, with roughly 6.8% found just once. The germline V and J ends were trimmed by 2 bases and 8 bases, with 12 bases remaining between them. Germline V gives CDR1 ENHRY, CDR2 SYGVKD. This CDR3 contains 14 residues. This chain connects TRBV10-3 to TRBJ1-4, with D possibly TRBD1 on 6 matching bases. This TCR derives from a man younger than 35 who received the YFV17D yellow fever vaccine. Sequencing used PBMCs, obtained roughly seven weeks after the first yellow fever vaccination. Here the CDR3 reads CAISERDKGEKLFF. Written as DNA, the CDR3 is TGTGCCATCAGTGAGCGGGACAAGGGAGAAAAACTGTTTTTT.